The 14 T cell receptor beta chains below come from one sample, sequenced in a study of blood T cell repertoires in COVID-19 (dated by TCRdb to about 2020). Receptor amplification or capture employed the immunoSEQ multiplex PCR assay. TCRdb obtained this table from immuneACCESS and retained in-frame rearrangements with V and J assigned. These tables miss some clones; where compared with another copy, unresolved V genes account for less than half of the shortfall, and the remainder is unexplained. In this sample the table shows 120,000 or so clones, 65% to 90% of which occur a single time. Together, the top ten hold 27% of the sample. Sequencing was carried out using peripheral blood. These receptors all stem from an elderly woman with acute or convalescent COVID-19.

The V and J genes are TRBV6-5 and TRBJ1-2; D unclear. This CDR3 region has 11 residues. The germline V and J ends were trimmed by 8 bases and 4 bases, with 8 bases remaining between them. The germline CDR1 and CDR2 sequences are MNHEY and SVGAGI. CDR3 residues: CASGRSYGYTF. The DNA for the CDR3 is TGTGCCAGCGGGCGCAGCTATGGCTACACCTTC.

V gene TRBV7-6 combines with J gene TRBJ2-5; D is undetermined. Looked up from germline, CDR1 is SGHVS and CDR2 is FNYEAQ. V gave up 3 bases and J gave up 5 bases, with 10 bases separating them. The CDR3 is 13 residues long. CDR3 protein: CASSFSRLETQYF. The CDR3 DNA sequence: TGTGCCAGCAGCTTTTCGAGATTGGAGACCCAGTACTTC.

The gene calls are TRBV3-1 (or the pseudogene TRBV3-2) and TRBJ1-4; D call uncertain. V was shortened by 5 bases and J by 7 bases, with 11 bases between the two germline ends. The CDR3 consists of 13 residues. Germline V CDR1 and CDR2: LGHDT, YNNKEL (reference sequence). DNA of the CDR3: TGTGCCAGCAGCTTGTTTAGAGCTGAAAAACTGTTTTTT. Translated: CASSLFRAEKLFF.

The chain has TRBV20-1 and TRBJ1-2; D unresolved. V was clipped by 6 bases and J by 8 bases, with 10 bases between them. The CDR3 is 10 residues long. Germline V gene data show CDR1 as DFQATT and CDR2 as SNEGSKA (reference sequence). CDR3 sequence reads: CSALKPGYTF. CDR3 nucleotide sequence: TGCAGTGCCCTGAAGCCCGGCTACACCTTC.

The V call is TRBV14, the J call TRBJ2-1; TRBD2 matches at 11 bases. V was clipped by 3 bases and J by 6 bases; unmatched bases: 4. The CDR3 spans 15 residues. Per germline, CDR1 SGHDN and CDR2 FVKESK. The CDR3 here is CASSQLAGGANEQFF. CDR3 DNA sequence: TGTGCCAGCAGCCAGTTAGCGGGGGGGGCCAATGAGCAGTTCTTC.

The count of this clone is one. The CDR3 spells CASSPPWGLPQHF. Written as DNA, the CDR3 is TGTGCCAGCAGCCCCCCGTGGGGACTGCCCCAGCATTTT. The chain uses TRBV21-1 and TRBJ1-5. TRBV21-1 represents a pseudogene. The length of the CDR3 is 13 residues.

CDR3 DNA: TGTGCCAGCAGTACAGGGTGGGATGGCTACACCTTC. It translates to CASSTGWDGYTF. The chain carries TRBV28 and TRBJ1-2; the D gene is possibly TRBD1 (6 bases). V lost 5 bases and J lost 6, with 10 bases in between. The CDR3 has 12 residues. From germline, CDR1 is MDHEN and CDR2 SYDVKM.

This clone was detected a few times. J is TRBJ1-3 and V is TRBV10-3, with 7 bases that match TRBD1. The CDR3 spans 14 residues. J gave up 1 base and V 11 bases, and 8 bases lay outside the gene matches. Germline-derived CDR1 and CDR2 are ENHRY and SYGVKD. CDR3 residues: CAVKQGLSGNTIYF. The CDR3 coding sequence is TGTGCCGTCAAACAGGGGCTTTCTGGAAACACCATATATTTT.

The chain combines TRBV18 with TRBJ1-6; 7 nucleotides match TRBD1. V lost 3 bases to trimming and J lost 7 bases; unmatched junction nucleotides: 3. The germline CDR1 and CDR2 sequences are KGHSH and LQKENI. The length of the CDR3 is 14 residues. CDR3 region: CASSPGQDNSPLHF. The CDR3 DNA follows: TGTGCCAGCTCACCCGGACAGGACAATTCACCCCTCCACTTT.

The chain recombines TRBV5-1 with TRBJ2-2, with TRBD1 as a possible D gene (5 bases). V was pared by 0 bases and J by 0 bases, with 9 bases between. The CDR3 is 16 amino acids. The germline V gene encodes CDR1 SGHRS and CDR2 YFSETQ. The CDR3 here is CASSLETVPNTGELFF. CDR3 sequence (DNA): TGCGCCAGCAGCTTGGAGACAGTTCCGAACACCGGGGAGCTGTTTTTT.

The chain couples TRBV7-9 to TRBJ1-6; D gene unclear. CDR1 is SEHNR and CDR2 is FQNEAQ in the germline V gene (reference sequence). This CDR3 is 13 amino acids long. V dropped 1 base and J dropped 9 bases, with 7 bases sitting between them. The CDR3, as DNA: TGTGCCAGCAGCTTAGTCGGGTTTTCACCCCTCCACTTT. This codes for CASSLVGFSPLHF.

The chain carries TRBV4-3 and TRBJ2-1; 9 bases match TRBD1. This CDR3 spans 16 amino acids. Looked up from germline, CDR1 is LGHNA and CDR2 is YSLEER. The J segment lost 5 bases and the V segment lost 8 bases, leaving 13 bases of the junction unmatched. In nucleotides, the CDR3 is TGCGCCAGCCGACAGGGGGTCAATGGGTGGGACAATGAGCAGTTCTTC. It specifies CASRQGVNGWDNEQFF.

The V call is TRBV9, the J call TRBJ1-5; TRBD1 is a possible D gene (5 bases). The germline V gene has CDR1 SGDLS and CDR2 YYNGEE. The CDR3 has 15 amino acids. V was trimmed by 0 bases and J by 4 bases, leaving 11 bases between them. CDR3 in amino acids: CASSVAGGGNQPQHF. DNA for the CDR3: TGTGCCAGCAGCGTAGCGGGGGGGGGAAATCAGCCCCAGCATTTT.

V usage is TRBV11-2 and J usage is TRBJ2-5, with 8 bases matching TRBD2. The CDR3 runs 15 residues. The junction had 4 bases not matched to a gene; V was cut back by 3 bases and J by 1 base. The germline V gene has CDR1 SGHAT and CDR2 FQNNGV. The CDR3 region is CASSFSGGPQETQYF. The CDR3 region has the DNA TGTGCCAGCAGCTTTTCGGGGGGGCCCCAAGAGACCCAGTACTTC. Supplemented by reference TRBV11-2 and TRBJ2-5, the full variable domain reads EAGVAQSPRYKIIEKRQSVAFWCNPISGHATLYWYQQILGQGPKLLIQFQNNGVVDDSQLPKDRFSAERLKGVDSTLKIQPAKLEDSAVYLCASSFSGGPQETQYFGPGTRLLVL.